The 32 T cell receptor beta chains given below trace back to one sample, sequenced in a study of blood T cell repertoires in COVID-19 (dated by TCRdb to about 2020). The library was made by the immunoSEQ multiplex PCR assay. TCRdb took over this immuneACCESS table, retaining in-frame rearrangements with V and J assigned. Such tables are incomplete; in checked studies, under half of the missing clones stem from an unresolved V gene, and the remainder is unexplained. This sample gives tens of thousands of clones in total; around 86% of them show up just once. The ten largest clones capture 1.3% of the sample. Sample: peripheral blood. These receptors were taken from a woman of 80 years or more with acute or convalescent COVID-19.

The chain employs TRBV6-5 and TRBJ2-5, with 7 bases identical to TRBD2. V trimming: 6 bases; J trimming: 0 bases; junction bases outside the gene matches: 1. CDR1 and CDR2 (germline): MNHEY, SVGAGI. This CDR3 region has 13 residues. The DNA of the CDR3 is TGTGCCAGCAGCCGGGGGGACCAAGAGACCCAGTACTTC. It is translated as CASSRGDQETQYF.

The J gene is TRBJ2-4, the V gene TRBV5-6; tentatively, D is TRBD1 (6 bases). The V and J ends lost 0 bases and 10 bases respectively, with 11 bases between them. CDR3 length equals 13 residues. The germline CDR1 and CDR2 sequences are SGHDT and YYEEEE. The CDR3 spells CASSLDRAIIQYF. CDR3 nucleotide sequence: TGTGCCAGCAGCTTGGACAGGGCGATAATTCAGTACTTC.

This clone was seen once. An end of the junction differs from the germline gene, which may be a read error. This chain joins TRBV28 and TRBJ1-2, with TRBD1 matching over 10 bases. The CDR3 covers 15 residues. Germline values: CDR1 MDHEN, CDR2 SYDVKM. The CDR3 DNA sequence: TGTGCCAGCAGTTCCTACGGGACAGGGGACTATGACTACACCTTC. It codes for CASSSYGTGDYDYTF.

The V gene is TRBV2, the J gene TRBJ2-1; D is perhaps TRBD2 (6 bases). The CDR3 extends over 15 amino acids. V was trimmed by 2 bases and J by 5 bases, leaving 13 bases between them. CDR1 is SNHLY and CDR2 is FYNNEI in the germline V gene. CDR3 region: CASSEMRGTDNEQFF. The CDR3 DNA is TGTGCCAGCAGTGAAATGCGGGGAACGGACAATGAGCAGTTCTTC.

CDR3 region: CASSFAGEETQYF. CDR3 sequence (DNA): TGTGCCAGCAGCTTTGCCGGGGAAGAGACCCAGTACTTC. V gene TRBV7-2 combines with J gene TRBJ2-5; the D gene is possibly TRBD2 (5 bases). V was clipped by 3 bases and J by 3 bases, with 8 bases between them. Germline V gene sequence: CDR1 SGHTA, CDR2 FQGNSA. The CDR3 loop spans 13 amino acids.

This chain connects TRBV28 to TRBJ1-5; 8 bases line up with TRBD1. J was trimmed by 2 bases and V by 6 bases; bases with no gene match: 6. The germline gives CDR1 MDHEN, CDR2 SYDVKM. The CDR3 extends over 15 amino acids. The CDR3 nucleotides read TGTGCCAGCAGAGAAGACAGGGGAGGCAATCAGCCCCAGCATTTT. Translating it yields CASREDRGGNQPQHF.

The chain recombines TRBV29-1 with TRBJ2-7; 9 bases align to TRBD1. Germline CDR1 reads SQVTM; CDR2 reads ANQGSEA. V shed 5 bases and J 0 bases; nucleotides not matched to a gene: 5. CDR3 length equals 14 residues. The CDR3 is CSVLRDRDSYEQYF. CDR3 DNA sequence: TGCAGCGTTCTCCGGGACAGGGACTCCTACGAGCAGTACTTC.

Here the CDR3 DNA reads TGTGCCAGCAGGATTGCGGGGCGAGGAGGCTACACCTTC. Protein: CASRIAGRGGYTF. This sequence joins TRBV7-2 and TRBJ1-2, with D perhaps TRBD1 (5 bases). The CDR3 sequence is 13 residues long. V was cut by 6 bases and J by 8 bases, with 16 bases left in between. Germline assignment: CDR1 SGHTA and CDR2 FQGNSA.

This chain uses TRBV2 with TRBJ1-4, with D hard to call. Germline V gene lookup returns CDR1 SNHLY and CDR2 FYNNEI. Trimming stripped 8 bases from V and 8 bases from J, with 18 bases between. CDR3 length: 14 amino acids. The CDR3 loop is CASGRQSPGEKLFF. Written as DNA, the CDR3 is TGTGCCAGCGGAAGACAATCCCCGGGGGAAAAACTGTTTTTT.

V usage is TRBV3-1 (or the pseudogene TRBV3-2) and J usage is TRBJ1-2; D is uncertain. The V and J ends lost 0 bases and 8 bases respectively, with 13 bases between them. The length of the CDR3 is 14 residues. Germline CDR1 reads LGHDT; CDR2 reads YNNKEL (reference sequence). CDR3 bases: TGTGCCAGCAGCCAAGATTTGGCCAGTTGGGGCTACACCTTC. Its protein is CASSQDLASWGYTF.

This clone appeared a single time. CDR3 DNA sequence: TGCAGCGACCTACGACAGGGGAAGTTTGGCTACACCTTC. Translated: CSDLRQGKFGYTF. This chain connects TRBV29-1 to TRBJ1-2; 8 bases align to TRBD1. The V gene's germline CDR1 is SQVTM and CDR2 ANQGSEA. This CDR3 has 13 amino acids. Unmatched junction bases numbered 11, after V lost 7 bases and J lost 7 bases. The full variable domain, with the rest looked up from reference TRBV29-1 and TRBJ1-2, is SAVISQKPSRDICQRGTSLTIQCQVDSQVTMMFWYRQQPGQSLTLIATANQGSEATYESGFVIDKFPISRPNLTFSTLTVSNMSPEDSSIYLCSDLRQGKFGYTFGSGTRLTVV.

The V and J genes are TRBV11-3 and TRBJ1-2, with D uncertain. V lost 1 base and J 2 bases, leaving 5 bases between the germline ends. Germline values: CDR1 SGHNT, CDR2 YENEEA. This CDR3 is 13 amino acids long. DNA of the CDR3: TGTGCCAGCAGCTTAGGGGAGAACTATGGCTACACCTTC. Protein sequence: CASSLGENYGYTF.

CDR3 residues: CASSITTLGGYEQYF. The CDR3 nucleotides read TGTGCCAGTAGTATAACTACTCTTGGAGGCTACGAGCAGTACTTC. V is TRBV19 and J is TRBJ2-7; tentatively, D is TRBD2 (5 bases). Germline-derived CDR1 and CDR2 are LNHDA and SQIVND (reference sequence). The CDR3 extends over 15 amino acids. V was clipped by 2 bases and J by 3 bases, with 14 bases between them.

The J gene is TRBJ2-5, the V gene TRBV7-2; 7 bases are a match to TRBD1. The CDR3 loop spans 15 amino acids. The germline gives CDR1 SGHTA, CDR2 FQGNSA. V gave up 0 bases and J gave up 1 base; unmatched junction bases: 2. The CDR3 region is CASSLAGQSQETQYF. The CDR3 nucleotides are TGTGCCAGCAGCTTAGCGGGACAGTCCCAAGAGACCCAGTACTTC.

As DNA, the CDR3 is TGTGCCAGTAGTGATCGGGGAGTGAGGGTCTATGGCTACACCTTC. Encoded protein: CASSDRGVRVYGYTF. The genes are TRBV19 and TRBJ1-2, with D unclear. V gave up 5 bases and J gave up 4 bases, with 17 bases separating them. Germline V gives CDR1 LNHDA, CDR2 SQIVND (reference sequence). The CDR3 has 15 residues.

This clone appeared once. This chain joins TRBV5-1 and TRBJ2-1; 7 bases match TRBD2. This CDR3 is built from 15 residues. The germline V gene encodes CDR1 SGHRS and CDR2 YFSETQ. Unmatched junction bases numbered 5, after V lost 0 bases and J lost 5 bases. The CDR3 loop reads CASSLAGLQNNEQFF. The DNA of the CDR3 is TGCGCCAGCAGCTTGGCGGGACTACAAAACAATGAGCAGTTCTTC.

The J gene is TRBJ2-2, the V gene TRBV27; TRBD1 agrees at 7 bases. The J segment lost 0 bases and the V segment lost 6 bases, leaving 1 base of the junction unmatched. The germline gives CDR1 MNHEY, CDR2 SMNVEV (reference sequence). The length of the CDR3 is 14 residues. CDR3 nucleotide sequence: TGTGCCAGCAGGACAGGGACGAACACCGGGGAGCTGTTTTTT. Translated: CASRTGTNTGELFF.

The chain has TRBV19 and TRBJ1-1, with D unresolved. CDR1 LNHDA and CDR2 SQIVND come from the germline V gene (reference sequence). Trimming pared 4 bases from V and 0 bases from J, leaving 9 bases between. CDR3 length equals 14 residues. The CDR3 bases are TGTGCCAGTAGTAGAGGGAACTTGAACACTGAAGCTTTCTTT. Translated, it gives CASSRGNLNTEAFF. Using reference TRBV19 and TRBJ1-1 for the parts outside the CDR3, the full variable domain is DGGITQSPKYLFRKEGQNVTLSCEQNLNHDAMYWYRQDPGQGLRLIYYSQIVNDFQKGDIAEGYSVSREKKESFPLTVTSAQKNPTAFYLCASSRGNLNTEAFFGQGTRLTVV.

The chain links TRBV6-1 to TRBJ2-2, with 7 positions matching TRBD2. Germline CDR1 reads MNHNS; CDR2 reads SASEGT. J was trimmed by 0 bases and V by 3 bases; bases with no gene match: 1. The length of the CDR3 is 15 residues. CDR3 region: CASSDGGANTGELFF. In DNA form, the CDR3 reads TGTGCCAGCAGTGATGGGGGGGCGAACACCGGGGAGCTGTTTTTT.

This clone showed up just a few times. The CDR3 protein is CASSLRALAPSNEQFF. CDR3 bases: TGTGCCAGCAGCTTGCGGGCACTAGCGCCAAGTAATGAGCAGTTCTTC. This rearrangement joins TRBV5-6 to TRBJ2-1; 7 nucleotides match TRBD2. The CDR3 has 16 residues. V was clipped by 1 base and J by 7 bases; unmatched bases: 11. CDR1 and CDR2 from the germline V gene are SGHDT and YYEEEE.

This chain links TRBV2 with TRBJ2-5; D not resolved. The V end lost 5 bases, the J end lost 4 bases, and 14 bases lay between the germline ends. CDR1 and CDR2 from the germline V gene are SNHLY and FYNNEI. The CDR3 has 14 amino acids. CDR3: CASSPPPLGETQYF. The CDR3 DNA follows: TGTGCCAGCAGTCCCCCCCCTCTAGGAGAGACCCAGTACTTC.

V usage is TRBV5-5 and J usage is TRBJ2-1, with TRBD2 matching over 12 bases. Germline CDR1 and CDR2: SGHKS and YYEKEE (reference sequence). V lost 3 bases and J lost 7; bases outside the gene matches: 8. The CDR3 has 16 residues. This CDR3 is CASSWGLAGGENEQFF. CDR3 nucleotide sequence: TGTGCCAGCAGCTGGGGCCTAGCGGGAGGGGAGAATGAGCAGTTCTTC.

V and J are TRBV29-1 and TRBJ2-1; 9 bases line up with TRBD2. Germline loops: CDR1 SQVTM, CDR2 ANQGSEA. The J segment lost 2 bases and the V segment lost 7 bases, leaving 6 bases of the junction unmatched. This CDR3 has 14 residues. The CDR3 spells CSDRLAGAYNEQFF. The CDR3 coding sequence is TGCAGCGACCGGTTAGCGGGGGCCTACAATGAGCAGTTCTTC.

The sample holds one count of this clone. The chain joins TRBV9 to TRBJ1-5; TRBD1 aligns across 10 bases. This CDR3 comprises 14 residues. With V trimmed by 2 bases and J by 9 bases, 5 bases remained unmatched. Germline CDR1 SGDLS, CDR2 YYNGEE. CDR3 sequence: CASSVGTGEAPQHF. CDR3 nucleotides: TGTGCCAGCAGCGTCGGGACAGGGGAGGCGCCCCAGCATTTT.

This sequence joins TRBV2 and TRBJ2-3; TRBD2 aligns across 14 bases. The CDR3 spans 15 residues. V lost 3 bases to trimming and J lost 4 bases; unmatched junction nucleotides: 0. Germline CDR1 is SNHLY and CDR2 is FYNNEI. This CDR3 reads CASSEGLAGADTQYF. CDR3 DNA: TGTGCCAGCAGTGAGGGACTAGCGGGGGCAGATACGCAGTATTTT.

The genes are TRBV4-3 and TRBJ1-2; D not certain. V shed 0 bases and J shed 0 bases, with 11 bases lying between them. Per germline, CDR1 LGHNA and CDR2 YSLEER. The length of the CDR3 is 16 residues. CDR3 sequence reads: CASSQDIEVPNYGYTF. The CDR3 DNA reads as TGCGCCAGCAGCCAAGACATTGAGGTCCCTAACTATGGCTACACCTTC.

This chain uses TRBV27 with TRBJ2-2; 7 bases fit TRBD1. Unmatched junction bases numbered 17, after V lost 11 bases and J lost 5 bases. The CDR3 is made up of 16 amino acids. Germline V gene sequence: CDR1 MNHEY, CDR2 SMNVEV (reference sequence). CDR3 DNA sequence: TGTGCCGGTTGGGAAGGGGGCTGGGTGGAGACCGGGGAGCTGTTTTTT. Translation gives CAGWEGGWVETGELFF.

The V gene is TRBV5-1, the J gene TRBJ2-5, with TRBD2 identical over 11 bases. This CDR3 has 18 residues. The V segment lost 0 bases and the J segment 3 bases; nucleotides outside the gene matches: 10. Germline CDR1 is SGHRS and CDR2 is YFSETQ. The CDR3 sequence: CASSLATSGKIVEETQYF. The CDR3 coding sequence is TGCGCCAGCAGCTTGGCGACTAGCGGGAAGATAGTCGAAGAGACCCAGTACTTC.

The chain employs TRBV11-2 and TRBJ2-3, with D possibly TRBD2 on 5 matching bases. Trimming removed 3 bases from V and 3 bases from J, with 13 bases in between. Germline CDR1 and CDR2: SGHAT and FQNNGV. The CDR3 spans 15 residues. The CDR3 loop reads CASSLTTRETDTQYF. DNA for the CDR3: TGTGCCAGCAGCTTGACAACTAGGGAAACAGATACGCAGTATTTT.

In the case of this clone: Because the CDR3 is missing its conserved closing phenylalanine or tryptophan, this is likely a read error. The DNA is omitted, as the CDR3 cannot be located on it reliably, and the CDR3 follows TCRdb's listing. The genes are TRBV9 and TRBJ1-2; TRBD1 reflects the table's D call only, with no check against the DNA. CDR1 and CDR2 (germline): SGDLS, YYNGEE. The CDR3 comprises 10 residues, both ends counted. This chain's CDR3 is CASSGRTETL.

V gene TRBV10-3 combines with J gene TRBJ2-1, with a weak D call TRBD2 (7 bases). The CDR3 totals 14 residues. CDR1 is ENHRY, CDR2 SYGVKD, per germline. V lost 8 bases to trimming and J lost 8 bases, with 19 bases between them. The chain's CDR3 is CAIDKNGEGDEQFF. CDR3 in DNA: TGTGCCATCGATAAGAATGGGGAGGGGGATGAGCAGTTCTTC.

V and J are TRBV18 and TRBJ2-1; perhaps TRBD2 as D (5 bases). The V gene's germline CDR1 is KGHSH and CDR2 LQKENI. This CDR3 comprises 15 residues. Between the trimmed V and J ends, which lost 6 bases and 9 bases, there was a span of 21 bases. CDR3 region: CASSASREGLSEQFF. The CDR3, as DNA: TGTGCCAGCTCGGCCTCACGGGAAGGATTAAGTGAGCAGTTCTTC.